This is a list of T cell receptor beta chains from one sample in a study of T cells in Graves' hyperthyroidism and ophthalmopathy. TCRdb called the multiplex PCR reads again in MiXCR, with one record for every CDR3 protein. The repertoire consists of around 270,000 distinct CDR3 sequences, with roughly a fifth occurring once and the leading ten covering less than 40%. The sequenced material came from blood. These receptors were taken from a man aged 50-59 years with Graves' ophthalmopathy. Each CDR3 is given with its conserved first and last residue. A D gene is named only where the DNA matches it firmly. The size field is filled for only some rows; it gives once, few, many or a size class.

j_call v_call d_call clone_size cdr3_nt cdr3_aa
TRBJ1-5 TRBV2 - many TGTGCCAGCAGTGAAAGGTCCCAGGGCGGAGGTCAGCCCCAGCATTTT CASSERSQGGGQPQHF
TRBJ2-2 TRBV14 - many TGTGCCAGCAGCCAAGACAGGGTCACCGGGGAGCTGTTTTTT CASSQDRVTGELFF
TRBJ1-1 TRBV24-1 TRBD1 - TGTGCCGCCAGTGATTCACACAGGGGAGACACTGAAGCTTTCTTT CAASDSHRGDTEAFF
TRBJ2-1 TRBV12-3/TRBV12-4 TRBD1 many TGTGCCAGCAACTTCACAGGACAGGTCTTCGGGGAGCAGTTCTTC CASNFTGQVFGEQFF
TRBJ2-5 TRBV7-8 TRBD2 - TGTGCCAGCAGCGTCGAGGCTAGCGGCTCTCAAGAGACCCAGTACTTC CASSVEASGSQETQYF
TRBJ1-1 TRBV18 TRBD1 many TGTGCCAGCTCATCGGGACAGGGGGCCGCTGAAGCTTTCTTT CASSSGQGAAEAFF
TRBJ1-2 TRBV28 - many TGTGCCAGCAGTTTAGGACAAGTCGGCTACACCTTC CASSLGQVGYTF
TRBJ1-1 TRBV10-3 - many TGTGCCATCAGTGGAAAAACAGGGTCCATCATGAACACTGAAGCTTTCTTT CAISGKTGSIMNTEAFF
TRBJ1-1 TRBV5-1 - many TGCGCCAGCAGCTTGGAAAAAGCCAATTTGAACACTGAAGCTTTCTTT CASSLEKANLNTEAFF
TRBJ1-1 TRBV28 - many TGTGCCAGCAGTTTTGGCGGAGACACTGAAGCTTTCTTT CASSFGGDTEAFF
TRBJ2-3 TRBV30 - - TGTGCCTGGAGTAAGGGGTCGGATACGCAGTATTTT CAWSKGSDTQYF
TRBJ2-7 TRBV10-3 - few TGTGCCATCGCCGGGACTTTAACCTACGAGCAGTACTTC CAIAGTLTYEQYF
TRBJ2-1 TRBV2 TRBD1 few TGTGCCAGCAACGACAGGGGGCGAATCACTGAGCAGTTCTTC CASNDRGRITEQFF
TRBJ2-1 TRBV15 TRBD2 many TGTGCCACCAGCAGAGGAGCGGGAGGGCGGTACAATGAGCAGTTCTTC CATSRGAGGRYNEQFF
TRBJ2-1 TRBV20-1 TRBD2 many TGCAGTGCTAGCCCTAGCGGGTCCTACAATGAGCAGTTCTTC CSASPSGSYNEQFF
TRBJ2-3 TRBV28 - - TGTGCCAGCAATGGCGGGGACACAGATACGCAGTATTTT CASNGGDTDTQYF
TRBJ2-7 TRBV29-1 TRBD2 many TGCAGCGTTGAAGTCCCCGGGGGGAGGCGCTACGAGCAGTACTTC CSVEVPGGRRYEQYF
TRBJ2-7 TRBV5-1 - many TGCGCCAGCAGCTCCGCCGGGACATCATATAACGAGCAGTACTTC CASSSAGTSYNEQYF
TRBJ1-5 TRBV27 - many TGTGCCAGCAGCTCCCTGGACGGAGAATATAGCAATCAGCCCCAGCATTTT CASSSLDGEYSNQPQHF
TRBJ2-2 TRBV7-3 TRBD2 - TGTGCCAGCAGCCCCTCAATTACTAGCGGCCTAGCCGGGGAGCTGTTTTTT CASSPSITSGLAGELFF
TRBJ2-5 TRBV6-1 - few TGTGCCAGCAGTGAAGCCATAGATCGAAGGCGGGAGACCCAGTACTTC CASSEAIDRRRETQYF
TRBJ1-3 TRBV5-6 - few TGTGCCAGCAGCCAAAACTCAGCTGGAAACACCATATATTTT CASSQNSAGNTIYF
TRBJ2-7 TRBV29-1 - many TGCAGCGGTTCCGACTCGTCCTACGAGCAGTACTTC CSGSDSSYEQYF
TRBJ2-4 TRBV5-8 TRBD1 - TGTGCCAGCAGCTGGGGGACAGGGGGAAACATTCAGTACTTC CASSWGTGGNIQYF
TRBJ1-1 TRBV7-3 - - TGTGCCAGCAGCGACGGGTTGGGTTTCGCTTTCTTT CASSDGLGFAFF
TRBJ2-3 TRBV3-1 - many TGTGCCAGCCAGCGCCAAGACACAGATACGCAGTATTTT CASQRQDTDTQYF
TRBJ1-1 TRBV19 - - TGTGCCAGTAGGAGACAGGAGGGGCAGGGGACTGAAGCTTTCTTT CASRRQEGQGTEAFF
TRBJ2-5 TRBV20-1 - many TGCAGTGCCGGCAGGAAAGAGACCCAGTACTTC CSAGRKETQYF
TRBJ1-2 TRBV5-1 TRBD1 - TGCGCCAGCAGCCTCGACAGGGAAGGCGGCTACACCTTC CASSLDREGGYTF
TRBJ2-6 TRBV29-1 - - TGCAGCGCCGGGGGGTCGGGGGCGAGGGGGGCCAACGTCCTGACTTTC CSAGGSGARGANVLTF
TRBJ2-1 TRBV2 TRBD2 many TGTGCCAGCAGGGGGACTAGCGGGGGTGAGCAGTTCTTC CASRGTSGGEQFF
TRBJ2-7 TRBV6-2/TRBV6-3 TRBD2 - TGTGCCAGCAGTTACTCGGGGCTAGCGGGAGCCCTAGGGAACGAGCAGTACTTC CASSYSGLAGALGNEQYF
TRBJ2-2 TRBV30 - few TGTGCCTGGAGTAGGGGCGGGGAGCTGTTTTTT CAWSRGGELFF
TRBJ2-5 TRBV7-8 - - TGTGCCAGCAGCTATACCGACAGTATCCTACGGGAGACCCAGTACTTC CASSYTDSILRETQYF
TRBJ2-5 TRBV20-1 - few TGCAGTGCTTATGGAGGATTCGGAGTAGAGACCCAGTACTTC CSAYGGFGVETQYF
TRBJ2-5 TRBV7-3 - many TGTGCCAGCAGCTCATCGGGAGTGCCCCAGTACTTC CASSSSGVPQYF
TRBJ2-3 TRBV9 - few TGTGCCAGCAGCCCTTACTTTCTTCCCCAAGATACGCAGTATTTT CASSPYFLPQDTQYF
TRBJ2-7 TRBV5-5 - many TGTGCCAGCAGCTTGGACTTCCGACGCAGCTCCTACGAGCAGTACTTC CASSLDFRRSSYEQYF
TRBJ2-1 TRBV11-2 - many TGTGCCAGCAGCTTTCAGGGGTTAAGAAATGAGCAGTTCTTC CASSFQGLRNEQFF
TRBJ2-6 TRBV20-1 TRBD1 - TGCAGTGCCCCGACGGGGACAGGGACCGGGGCCAACGTCCTGACTTTC CSAPTGTGTGANVLTF
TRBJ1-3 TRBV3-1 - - TGTGCCAGCAGCCAACCGGGACTCCTCTCTGGAAACACCATATATTTT CASSQPGLLSGNTIYF
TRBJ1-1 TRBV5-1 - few TGCGCCAGCAGCCGGGCACCCGCGAACACTGAAGCTTTCTTT CASSRAPANTEAFF
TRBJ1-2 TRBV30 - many TGTGCCTGGACCCCGACAGACCATACGGGCTACACCTTC CAWTPTDHTGYTF
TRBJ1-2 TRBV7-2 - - TGTGCCAGCAGCTTAGACAGGGTCTCGGGCTACACCTTC CASSLDRVSGYTF
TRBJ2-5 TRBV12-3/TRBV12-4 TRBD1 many TGTGCCAGCAGGCCGGGACAGGGGGCGTGGGAGACCCAGTACTTC CASRPGQGAWETQYF